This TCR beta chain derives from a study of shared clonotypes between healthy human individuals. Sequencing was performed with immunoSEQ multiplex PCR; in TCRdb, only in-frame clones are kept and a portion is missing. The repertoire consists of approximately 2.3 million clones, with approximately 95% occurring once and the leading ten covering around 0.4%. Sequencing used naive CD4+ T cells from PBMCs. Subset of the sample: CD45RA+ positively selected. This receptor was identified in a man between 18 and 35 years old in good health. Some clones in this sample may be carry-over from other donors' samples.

CDR3 region: CASSPGGSQSSYEQYF. The CDR3 bases are TGCGCCAGCAGCCCCGGGGGTAGCCAGAGCTCCTACGAGCAGTACTTC. The rearrangement uses TRBV5-1 and TRBJ2-7; D is perhaps TRBD2 (6 bases). Looked up from germline, CDR1 is SGHRS and CDR2 is YFSETQ. The CDR3 is 16 amino acids. V lost 4 bases and J lost 0, with 17 bases in between. The whole variable domain, remainder taken from reference TRBV5-1 and TRBJ2-7, is KAGVTQTPRYLIKTRGQQVTLSCSPISGHRSVSWYQQTPGQGLQFLFEYFSETQRNKGNFPGRFSGRQFSNSRSEMNVSTLELGDSALYLCASSPGGSQSSYEQYFGPGTRLTVT.